Listed below are T cell receptor beta chains from one sample, sequenced in a study of cytomegalovirus exposure and HLA in healthy donors. The assay was immunoSEQ multiplex PCR, and TCRdb's table has in-frame clones only and misses some. This sample has under 200,000 clones, with about four fifths found just once. Sequencing was carried out using PBMCs. The receptor set was obtained from a woman aged 45 to 65 in good health and CMV-seronegative. The CDR3 runs from the conserved cysteine through the conserved F or W. Each record gives: J gene, V gene, clone size, D gene, CDR3 protein, CDR3 DNA. A D gene is named only where the DNA matches it firmly. Size tells how often a clone was seen (once, few, many) or the class of an expanded clone, and some rows leave it out.

TRBJ1-1 TRBV2 . . CASGLQQLNTEAFF TGTGCCAGCGGGCTTCAACAGCTGAACACTGAAGCTTTCTTT
TRBJ2-7 TRBV28 . . CASSWGDRASGEQYF TGTGCCAGCAGTTGGGGGGACAGAGCTTCGGGGGAGCAGTACTTC
TRBJ1-6 TRBV19 . TRBD1 CASSTGQGWPGSPLHF TGTGCCAGTAGTACAGGACAGGGGTGGCCTGGCTCACCCCTCCACTTT
TRBJ2-3 TRBV27 . TRBD2 CASSSFSGRAMNTDTQYF TGTGCCAGCAGCTCATTTAGCGGGAGGGCCATGAACACAGATACGCAGTATTTT
TRBJ2-2 TRBV28 . TRBD1 CAATGGNTGELFF TGTGCCGCCACAGGGGGGAACACCGGGGAGCTGTTTTTT
TRBJ1-2 TRBV5-1 . . CASSLAGGDYGYTF TGCGCCAGCAGCTTGGCCGGAGGGGACTATGGCTACACCTTC
TRBJ2-1 TRBV7-2 . TRBD2 CASSLTSGAYNEQFF TGTGCCAGCAGCTTGACTAGCGGGGCCTACAATGAGCAGTTCTTC
TRBJ2-7 TRBV6-5 . TRBD2 CASSYSTSASSYEQYF TGTGCCAGCAGTTACTCGACTAGCGCCTCGTCCTACGAGCAGTACTTC
TRBJ1-1 TRBV30 . . CAWSAITQDYTEAFF TGTGCCTGGAGTGCTATTACACAGGATTACACTGAAGCTTTCTTT
TRBJ2-7 TRBV7-9 . TRBD2 CASSLGLADVSRIYEQYF TGTGCCAGCAGCCTGGGACTAGCGGACGTTTCGCGGATTTACGAGCAGTACTTC
TRBJ1-4 TRBV2 . . CASSRGGWYEKLFF TGTGCCAGCAGCCGAGGGGGTTGGTATGAAAAACTGTTTTTT
TRBJ2-5 TRBV4-1 . . CASSPPWGGDETQYF TGCGCCAGCAGCCCCCCCTGGGGGGGCGATGAGACCCAGTACTTC
TRBJ1-2 TRBV12-5 . TRBD1 CASGLVGSGGNYGYTF TGTGCTAGTGGTTTGGTTGGGTCAGGGGGGAACTATGGCTACACCTTC
TRBJ2-7 TRBV7-9 once . CASSLTSGYEQYF TGTGCCAGCAGCTTAACATCAGGATACGAGCAGTACTTC
TRBJ2-1 TRBV11-2 . TRBD1 CASSLFRSGTGSYNEQFF TGTGCCAGCAGCTTATTCCGCTCCGGGACAGGCTCCTACAATGAGCAGTTCTTC
TRBJ2-7 TRBV5-4 . TRBD2 CASSITSGSSYEQYF TGTGCCAGCAGCATTACTAGCGGGAGTTCCTACGAGCAGTACTTC
TRBJ1-3 TRBV9 . . CASSDRATGNTIYF TGTGCCAGCAGCGACAGGGCAACTGGAAACACCATATATTTT
TRBJ2-1 TRBV6-5 . TRBD2 CASSFVGGDNEQFF TGTGCCAGCAGTTTCGTGGGAGGGGACAATGAGCAGTTCTTC
TRBJ2-7 TRBV28 . . CASIGPPSVNEQYF TGTGCCAGCATCGGCCCCCCTAGCGTCAACGAGCAGTACTTC
TRBJ1-1 TRBV18 . . CASSQDRSYTEAFF TGTGCCAGCTCACAAGACAGGAGTTACACTGAAGCTTTCTTT
TRBJ2-3 TRBV5-1 . . CASSISQVSTDTQYF TGCGCCAGCAGCATAAGCCAGGTTAGCACAGATACGCAGTATTTT
TRBJ1-6 TRBV9 . . CASSVERGNSPLHF TGTGCCAGCAGCGTAGAACGGGGTAATTCACCCCTCCACTTT
TRBJ2-1 TRBV13 . TRBD1 CASSVGTGWSVEQFF TGTGCCAGCAGCGTCGGGACAGGCTGGAGCGTTGAGCAGTTCTTC
TRBJ1-2 TRBV27 . . CASSLEGDGYTF TGTGCCAGCAGTTTGGAAGGGGATGGCTACACCTTC
TRBJ1-5 TRBV18 . . CASSPRQGRGDQPQHF TGTGCCAGCTCACCAAGGCAGGGGCGTGGGGATCAGCCCCAGCATTTT
TRBJ2-1 TRBV9 . TRBD2 CASSPPGTSRGGEQFF TGTGCCAGCAGCCCCCCCGGGACTAGTAGGGGGGGTGAGCAGTTCTTC
TRBJ1-4 TRBV6-1 . . CASSSYSTTNEKLFF TGTGCCAGCAGTTCCTACAGTACAACTAATGAAAAACTGTTTTTT
TRBJ2-1 TRBV7-9 . TRBD2 CASSLGGLAVSYNEQFF TGTGCCAGCAGCTTAGGGGGACTAGCGGTCTCCTACAATGAGCAGTTCTTC
TRBJ2-5 TRBV7-9 . . CASSFNGETQYF TGTGCCAGCAGCTTCAATGGCGAGACCCAGTACTTC
TRBJ2-5 TRBV10-3 . . CAISAYRSKETQYF TGTGCCATCAGTGCATACAGGTCCAAAGAGACCCAGTACTTC
TRBJ1-5 TRBV28 . . CASSSGLRGNQPQHF TGTGCCAGCAGTTCGGGACTCCGGGGGAATCAGCCCCAGCATTTT
TRBJ1-5 TRBV7-3 . TRBD1 CASSNTGGNQPQHF TGTGCCAGCAGCAACACAGGGGGTAATCAGCCCCAGCATTTT
TRBJ2-5 TRBV5-1 . TRBD1 CASSGPGTEQETQYF TGCGCCAGCAGCGGACCTGGGACAGAACAAGAGACCCAGTACTTC
TRBJ2-7 TRBV15 . . CATSRDTYEQYF TGTGCCACCAGCCGGGATACCTACGAGCAGTACTTC
TRBJ2-7 TRBV10-3 . TRBD2 CAISESYTSGDSYEQYF TGTGCCATCAGTGAGTCGTATACTAGCGGGGACTCCTACGAGCAGTACTTC
TRBJ2-7 TRBV19 . TRBD2 CASSIAGTSGGPRTEQYF TGTGCCAGTAGTATCGCCGGGACTAGCGGGGGGCCTCGGACCGAGCAGTACTTC
TRBJ1-1 TRBV2 few TRBD1 CASRDRVTNTEAFF TGTGCCAGCAGGGACAGGGTTACGAACACTGAAGCTTTCTTT
TRBJ2-1 TRBV7-2 . TRBD2 CASSAAGMYNEQFF TGTGCCAGCAGCGCAGCGGGGATGTACAATGAGCAGTTCTTC
TRBJ2-7 TRBV1 once . CTSRGLFYEQYF TGCACCAGCAGGGGACTTTTCTACGAGCAGTACTTC
TRBJ2-2 TRBV2 . . CASSAPISGGELFF TGTGCCAGCAGCGCCCCAATATCGGGAGGGGAGCTGTTTTTT
TRBJ2-1 TRBV19 . . CASSIDMRRTASYNEQFF TGTGCCAGTAGTATAGATATGAGGAGGACAGCTTCCTACAATGAGCAGTTCTTC
TRBJ2-7 TRBV15 . TRBD2 CATSRGTSGNYEQYF TGTGCCACCAGCAGAGGGACTAGCGGCAACTACGAGCAGTACTTC
TRBJ1-1 TRBV27 . . CASSFGRGAEGEAFF TGTGCCAGCAGTTTTGGGAGGGGGGCTGAGGGTGAAGCTTTCTTT
TRBJ2-7 TRBV19 . . CASSIGMGSSYEQYF TGTGCCAGTAGTATCGGGATGGGGAGCTCCTACGAGCAGTACTTC
TRBJ2-7 TRBV18 . . CASSHEVGVSTGEQYF TGTGCCAGCTCCCATGAAGTCGGGGTCTCGACGGGCGAGCAGTACTTC
TRBJ1-5 TRBV6-5 . TRBD1 CASSRHRGGNQPQHF TGTGCCAGCAGCCGACACAGGGGTGGCAATCAGCCCCAGCATTTT
TRBJ2-5 TRBV2 few . CASSRFTGKEETQYF TGTGCCAGCAGCAGATTCACAGGGAAAGAAGAGACCCAGTACTTC
TRBJ2-7 TRBV9 . TRBD2 CASSLGLAGALTEQYF TGTGCCAGCAGCCTTGGACTAGCGGGGGCCCTAACGGAGCAGTACTTC
TRBJ1-5 TRBV5-1 . . CASSLDSPNQPQHF TGCGCCAGCAGCTTGGATAGTCCCAATCAGCCCCAGCATTTT
TRBJ1-2 TRBV29-1 . . CSARVGVAGYTF TGCAGCGCGAGAGTCGGGGTAGCTGGCTACACCTTC
TRBJ2-2 TRBV18 . TRBD2 CASSPPGTSGNTGELFF TGTGCCAGCTCACCACCAGGGACTAGCGGGAACACCGGGGAGCTGTTTTTT
TRBJ1-4 TRBV18 . . CASSPGGEKLFF TGTGCCAGCTCACCGGGAGGCGAAAAACTGTTTTTT
TRBJ1-6 TRBV5-4 . . CASSFDRNNSPLHF TGTGCCAGCAGTTTCGACAGAAATAATTCACCCCTCCACTTT
TRBJ2-4 TRBV6-4 . TRBD1 CASTGQGPHLAKNIQYF TGTGCCAGCACCGGACAGGGGCCCCACTTAGCCAAAAACATTCAGTACTTC
TRBJ2-7 TRBV7-9 . TRBD2 CASSLTSGSYEQYF TGTGCCAGCAGCTTAACGAGCGGGAGTTACGAGCAGTACTTC
TRBJ1-2 TRBV28 . . CASSLEGQRGYTF TGTGCCAGCAGTTTAGAGGGCCAGAGAGGCTACACCTTC
TRBJ2-7 TRBV28 . . CASSQRRGSYEQYF TGTGCCAGCAGTCAAAGGCGGGGCTCCTACGAGCAGTACTTC